The clone carrying this T cell receptor (beta chain) showed up just a few times. Its antigen is not identified. The sample belongs to a study of cytomegalovirus exposure and HLA in healthy donors. As for the study in general: Earlier sequencing of about 179 million T cells yielded 120 million or so unique TCR beta sequences. Ancestry clustering placed more than 80% of roughly 410 genotyped donors in the Caucasian-associated cluster. Study observations and caveats: CMV serostatus stood as the only immune exposure information on hand. There were under 200 TCR beta chains listed as cytomegalovirus-associated.

It was with 60 Vbeta and 13 Jbeta primers that the PCR ran. The data were produced by immunoSEQ multiplex PCR, yet TCRdb's version contains in-frame clones alone and is incomplete. The sample includes about 120,000 clones, 6.5% to 9.5% of them seen just once. V gave up 10 bases and J gave up 7 bases, with 8 bases separating them. Germline V lookup: CDR1 SNHLY, CDR2 FYNNEI. The CDR3 extends over 10 amino acids. This chain links TRBV2 with TRBJ2-4, with TRBD1 as a possible D gene (6 bases). The sample consisted of PBMCs. This clonotype originated in a woman in her thirties or forties in good health and CMV-seropositive. The CDR3 DNA reads TGTGCCACGAGGGGGAACATTCAGTACTTC. Amino acid sequence: CATRGNIQYF.